Shown below are 22 T cell receptor beta chains from a single sample sequenced in a study of CD8+ T cells in alopecia areata. As the sequencing template, cDNA was produced by extracting RNA and reverse transcribing it. Profiling relied on immunoSEQ multiplex PCR, and the TCRdb table lists in-frame clones only, not all of them. The sample holds under 250,000 clones, 50% to 70% seen once. Sequenced here: CD4+ T cells sorted from blood, sampled at week 0. The receptors were gathered from a human donor with alopecia areata.

This chain uses TRBV25-1 with TRBJ2-5; tentatively, D is TRBD1 (6 bases). The CDR3 covers 14 residues. The germline V gene has CDR1 MGHDK and CDR2 SYGVNS. The V gene lost 3 bases and the J gene lost 6 bases, with 14 bases spanning the gap. The CDR3 DNA reads TGTGCCAGCAGTGATCCCGGGACAACAAAGACCCAGTACTTC. Amino acids: CASSDPGTTKTQYF.

The chain is built from TRBV27 and TRBJ2-7; tentatively, D is TRBD2 (5 bases). The CDR3 length is 14 residues. With 5 bases removed from V and 2 bases from J, the gap between germline ends came to 13 bases. Germline CDR1 MNHEY, CDR2 SMNVEV (reference sequence). The CDR3 loop reads CASSKLGGTYEQYF. In nucleotides, the CDR3 is TGTGCCAGCAGTAAACTAGGCGGAACCTACGAGCAGTACTTC.

The rearrangement uses TRBV11-2 and TRBJ2-7; TRBD1 matches at 7 bases. The germline gives CDR1 SGHAT, CDR2 FQNNGV. V trimming: 6 bases; J trimming: 6 bases; junction bases outside the gene matches: 11. This CDR3 is built from 14 residues. CDR3 nucleotide sequence: TGTGCCAGCAGGTACGAGAGAGGGACAGTCGAGCAGTACTTC. Amino acid sequence: CASRYERGTVEQYF. Using reference TRBV11-2 and TRBJ2-7 for the parts outside the CDR3, the full variable domain is EAGVAQSPRYKIIEKRQSVAFWCNPISGHATLYWYQQILGQGPKLLIQFQNNGVVDDSQLPKDRFSAERLKGVDSTLKIQPAKLEDSAVYLCASRYERGTVEQYFGPGTRLTVT.

The chain carries TRBV25-1 and TRBJ1-1, with D uncertain. Looked up from germline, CDR1 is MGHDK and CDR2 is SYGVNS. CDR3 length equals 12 residues. V dropped 10 bases and J dropped 4 bases, with 13 bases sitting between them. The CDR3 sequence is CAMVERRTEAFF. CDR3 bases: TGTGCCATGGTGGAGCGGCGCACTGAAGCTTTCTTT.

The V call is TRBV7-9, the J call TRBJ2-3, with D possibly matching TRBD1 (6 bases). Germline CDR1 and CDR2: SEHNR and FQNEAQ (reference sequence). The V gene lost 1 base and the J gene lost 2 bases, with 10 bases spanning the gap. The CDR3 length is 15 residues. Written as DNA, the CDR3 is TGTGCCAGCAGCTTAGGGGACACATCCACAGATACGCAGTATTTT. Its translation: CASSLGDTSTDTQYF.

This CDR3 is CASSPGLAGVEQFF. Written as DNA, the CDR3 is TGTGCCAGCAGCCCGGGACTAGCGGGAGTTGAGCAGTTCTTC. V gene TRBV6-5 combines with J gene TRBJ2-1, with 14 bases identical to TRBD2. J was trimmed by 9 bases and V by 6 bases; bases with no gene match: 4. The CDR3 consists of 14 residues. Looked up from germline, CDR1 is MNHEY and CDR2 is SVGAGI.

The CDR3 here is CSIRQNTEAFF. The CDR3 nucleotides read TGCAGCATACGACAGAACACTGAAGCTTTCTTT. The gene calls are TRBV29-1 and TRBJ1-1, with unresolved D. Trimming pared 8 bases from V and 1 base from J, leaving 8 bases between. The CDR3 contains 11 residues. Germline loops: CDR1 SQVTM, CDR2 ANQGSEA.

V and J are TRBV30 and TRBJ1-5; D call uncertain. Germline assignment: CDR1 GTSNPN and CDR2 SVGIG (reference sequence). The CDR3 extends over 13 amino acids. The V end lost 0 bases, the J end lost 5 bases, and 8 bases lay between the germline ends. CDR3 sequence reads: CAWSVSSDQPQHF. CDR3 DNA: TGTGCCTGGAGTGTCTCAAGCGATCAGCCCCAGCATTTT.

This clone was counted a few times. The chain combines TRBV5-1 with TRBJ1-6, with a tentative D call TRBD1 (5 bases). Germline-derived CDR1 and CDR2 are SGHRS and YFSETQ. The CDR3 totals 18 residues. V lost 3 bases to trimming and J lost 0 bases, with 16 bases between them. DNA for the CDR3: TGCGCCAGCAGCTCGACTGGGACGGATAGCTCCTATAATTCACCCCTCCACTTT. The encoded protein is CASSSTGTDSSYNSPLHF.

This chain joins TRBV9 and TRBJ2-7; D tentatively fits TRBD1 or TRBD2 (6 bases each). The CDR3 has 13 residues. Germline values: CDR1 SGDLS, CDR2 YYNGEE. V was trimmed by 0 bases and J by 5 bases, leaving 9 bases between them. As DNA, the CDR3 is TGTGCCAGCAGCGTAGAGGGGGGCAACGAGCAGTACTTC. Translated, it gives CASSVEGGNEQYF.

As DNA, the CDR3 is TGTGCCAGCAGCGTAGGCGGGGGGCAGACGAACACTGAAGCTTTCTTT. Encoded protein: CASSVGGGQTNTEAFF. The rearrangement links TRBV9 to TRBJ1-1; perhaps TRBD1 as D (6 bases). The V end was cut by 0 bases, the J end by 1 base, with 13 bases between. The CDR3 totals 16 residues. Looked up from germline, CDR1 is SGDLS and CDR2 is YYNGEE.

This clone has more than one count but fewer than ten. The chain couples TRBV25-1 to TRBJ1-1, with 9 bases lining up with TRBD1. The CDR3 is 15 residues long. V dropped 8 bases and J dropped 7; count of bases not matched to a gene: 14. CDR1 MGHDK and CDR2 SYGVNS come from the germline V gene. In DNA form, the CDR3 reads TGTGCCAGCCACGGCACCGGGACAGGGAAGGGTGAAGCTTTCTTT. Translation: CASHGTGTGKGEAFF.

This rearrangement joins TRBV11-2 to TRBJ2-3; 8 positions agree with TRBD1. The V gene's germline CDR1 is SGHAT and CDR2 FQNNGV. The CDR3 sequence is 18 residues long. The junction had 12 bases not matched to a gene; V was cut back by 2 bases and J by 2 bases. Written as DNA, the CDR3 is TGTGCCAGCAGCTTACCCACCAAGGACAGGGCCTTCACAGATACGCAGTATTTT. It yields the protein CASSLPTKDRAFTDTQYF.

This clone was counted a few times. The chain carries TRBV10-3 and TRBJ2-7; D is unresolved. This CDR3 has 11 residues. Germline V gene lookup returns CDR1 ENHRY and CDR2 SYGVKD. With 0 bases removed from V and 12 bases from J, the gap between germline ends came to 9 bases. CDR3 protein: CAISESPQLYF. The DNA of the CDR3 is TGTGCCATCAGTGAGTCCCCCCAGTTGTACTTC.

The sample holds a few counts of this clone. V is TRBV10-3 and J is TRBJ2-1; 8 positions match TRBD2. The CDR3 length is 15 residues. The V gene's germline CDR1 is ENHRY and CDR2 SYGVKD. The trim removed 6 bases at V and 5 bases at J, leaving 9 bases unmatched. The CDR3: CAIRPERERDNEQFF. For the CDR3, the DNA is TGTGCCATCAGGCCTGAGCGGGAGCGGGACAATGAGCAGTTCTTC.

J is TRBJ1-2 and V is TRBV4-1; no clear D. This CDR3 spans 15 amino acids. The V gene lost 0 bases and the J gene lost 8 bases, with 16 bases spanning the gap. Per germline, CDR1 MGHRA and CDR2 YSYEKL. The CDR3 DNA sequence: TGCGCCAGCAGCCAAGAAATGAGGGAGGCGTCAGGCTACACCTTC. Its protein is CASSQEMREASGYTF.

This chain connects TRBV19 to TRBJ1-2; 7 bases map to TRBD1. Germline V gene lookup returns CDR1 LNHDA and CDR2 SQIVND (reference sequence). This CDR3 spans 15 amino acids. Trimming cost V 5 bases and J 3 bases; bases outside gene matches: 9. CDR3 in amino acids: CASSGMGTVDYGYTF. The CDR3 DNA reads as TGTGCCAGTAGTGGTATGGGGACAGTCGACTATGGCTACACCTTC.

The chain joins TRBV5-1 to TRBJ1-2; D might be TRBD1 (6 bases). Germline V gene data show CDR1 as SGHRS and CDR2 as YFSETQ. The CDR3 runs 14 residues. The germline V and J ends were trimmed by 5 bases and 2 bases, with 13 bases remaining between them. As DNA, the CDR3 is TGCGCCAGCAGATCTCTCGGACAGAACTATGGCTACACCTTC. Its translation is CASRSLGQNYGYTF.

The V gene is TRBV29-1, the J gene TRBJ2-3; TRBD1 matches 7 bases. The CDR3 sequence is 16 residues long. J gave up 2 bases and V 7 bases, and 15 bases lay outside the gene matches. Germline V lookup: CDR1 SQVTM, CDR2 ANQGSEA. CDR3 residues: CSALGGSNLSTDTQYF. The CDR3 nucleotides are TGCAGCGCCTTAGGGGGCAGCAACCTATCCACAGATACGCAGTATTTT.

CDR3 sequence reads: CASSLTSGNTGELFF. The CDR3 DNA reads as TGCGCCAGCAGCTTGACTAGCGGTAACACCGGGGAGCTGTTTTTT. The chain joins TRBV5-1 to TRBJ2-2, with 8 bases lining up with TRBD2. The V gene end was trimmed by 1 base and the J gene end by 2 bases; junction bases not matched to a gene: 1. In germline, CDR1 is SGHRS, CDR2 YFSETQ. The CDR3 totals 15 residues.

The V call is TRBV30, the J call TRBJ1-4; D is unclear. There are 13 residues in the CDR3. CDR1 and CDR2 (germline): GTSNPN, SVGIG (reference sequence). V was shortened by 0 bases and J by 6 bases, with 8 bases between the two germline ends. The CDR3 coding sequence is TGTGCCTGGAGTGTCGTCTCCCATGAAAAACTGTTTTTT. This gives the protein CAWSVVSHEKLFF.

This chain uses TRBV18 with TRBJ1-1; D remains unclear. The CDR3 consists of 13 residues. Trimming removed 3 bases at V and 1 base at J, with 6 bases between. Per the germline V gene, CDR1 is KGHSH and CDR2 is LQKENI. The CDR3 DNA reads TGTGCCAGCTCACCTCATGGGAACACTGAAGCTTTCTTT. It translates to CASSPHGNTEAFF.